The 12 T cell receptor beta chains presented below share a single source sample, sequenced in a study of T cells expressing NK-cell markers. TCRdb re-called the 5' RACE reads; one entry per CDR3 protein, DNA not given. Listed are 350,000 to 400,000 distinct CDR3 sequences; approximately 11% falls within the top ten. Sequencing used blood T cells: a sorted CD56 or NKG2C T cell subset, CD4+ or CD8+ T cells, or bulk PBMC T cells (not recorded which). These receptors were taken from a woman between 45 and 60 years old in good health.

The genes are TRBV20-1 and TRBJ2-3; TCRdb proposes TRBD2, but this gene call is untestable without DNA. In germline, CDR1 is DFQATT, CDR2 SNEGSKA (reference sequence). This CDR3 is built from 17 residues. CDR3 region: CSASGIIGGRRTDTQYF.

This sequence joins TRBV5-6 and TRBJ1-1; absent DNA, TCRdb's TRBD1 call cannot be checked. Germline V gives CDR1 SGHDT, CDR2 YYEEEE. This CDR3 region has 12 residues. CDR3 loop: CASSSIPSEAFF.

V gene TRBV5-1 combines with J gene TRBJ1-1; checking the TCRdb D call of TRBD1 is not possible without DNA. This CDR3 comprises 16 residues. CDR1 is SGHRS, CDR2 YFSETQ, per germline. CDR3 loop: CASSLRAGGGGTEAFF.

The chain has TRBV18 and TRBJ2-7. Germline assignment: CDR1 KGHSH and CDR2 LQKENI. This CDR3 has 12 amino acids. This CDR3 is CASSTFGGEQYF. Together with reference TRBV18 and TRBJ2-7, the CDR3 gives the full variable domain: NAGVMQNPRHLVRRRGQEARLRCSPMKGHSHVYWYRQLPEEGLKFMVYLQKENIIDESGMPKERFSAEFPKEGPSILRIQQVVRGDSAAYFCASSTFGGEQYFGPGTRLTVT.

The chain is built from TRBV27 and TRBJ2-1; TCRdb gives TRBD1 as the D gene, but with no DNA this cannot be confirmed. This CDR3 is 16 amino acids long. Looked up from germline, CDR1 is MNHEY and CDR2 is SMNVEV (reference sequence). The CDR3 region is CASSLRGGGAYNEQFF.

This chain links TRBV27 with TRBJ2-7; the TCRdb call, TRBD1, lacks DNA for checking. The CDR3 has 13 residues. Germline V gene data show CDR1 as MNHEY and CDR2 as SMNVEV (reference sequence). CDR3 sequence reads: CASCRSGGREQYF.

V gene TRBV10-3 combines with J gene TRBJ2-5; TCRdb's assignment of TRBD1 cannot be checked, as there is no DNA. This CDR3 is built from 15 residues. The germline CDR1 and CDR2 sequences are ENHRY and SYGVKD. The CDR3 is CATEQGSGGQETQYF.

The V and J genes are TRBV18 and TRBJ2-1; the TCRdb D gene call, TRBD1, has no DNA to confirm it. Germline CDR1 reads KGHSH; CDR2 reads LQKENI. The CDR3 contains 15 residues. The CDR3 loop reads CASSPVAGLGNEQFF.

The chain carries TRBV4-2 and TRBJ1-1; there is no DNA to check the TCRdb D call of TRBD1. Germline CDR1 and CDR2: LGHNA and YNFKEQ. This CDR3 is 12 amino acids long. The CDR3 protein is CASSQSGAQAFF.

The chain joins TRBV15 to TRBJ1-3. The germline CDR1 and CDR2 sequences are LNHNV and YYDKDF (reference sequence). This CDR3 has 13 amino acids. The CDR3 loop is CATKGGFSDTIYF.

The chain joins TRBV9 to TRBJ2-1; the D call from TCRdb, TRBD2, cannot be confirmed without DNA. This CDR3 spans 21 amino acids. Germline assignment: CDR1 SGDLS and CDR2 YYNGEE. The chain's CDR3 is CASSVVPHTGTSGISYNEQFF.

The chain employs TRBV14 and TRBJ2-1; TCRdb's D call of TRBD2 is untestable without DNA. The CDR3 is made up of 17 amino acids. Germline values: CDR1 SGHDN, CDR2 FVKESK. CDR3 amino acids: CASSQIAGRVIDNEQFF.